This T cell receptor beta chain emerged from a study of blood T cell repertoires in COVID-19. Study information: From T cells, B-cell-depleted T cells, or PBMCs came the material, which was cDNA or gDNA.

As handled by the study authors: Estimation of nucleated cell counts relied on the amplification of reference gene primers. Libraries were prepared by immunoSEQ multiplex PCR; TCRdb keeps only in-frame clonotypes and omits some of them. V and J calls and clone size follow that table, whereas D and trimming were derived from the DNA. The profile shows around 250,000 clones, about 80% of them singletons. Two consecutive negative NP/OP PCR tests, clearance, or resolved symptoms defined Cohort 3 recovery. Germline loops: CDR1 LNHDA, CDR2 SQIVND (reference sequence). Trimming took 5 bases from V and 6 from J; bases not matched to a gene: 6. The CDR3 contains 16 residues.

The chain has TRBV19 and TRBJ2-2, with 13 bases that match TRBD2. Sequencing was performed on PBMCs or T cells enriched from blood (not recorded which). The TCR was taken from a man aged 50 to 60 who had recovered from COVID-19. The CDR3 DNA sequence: TGTGCCAGTAGTTCACGACTAGCGGGAGGACCCGGGGAGCTGTTTTTT. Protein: CASSSRLAGGPGELFF.